The clone carrying this T cell receptor beta chain was observed once. V shed 2 bases and J shed 6 bases, with 16 bases lying between them. The germline V gene has CDR1 LNHDA and CDR2 SQIVND (reference sequence). The length of the CDR3 is 15 residues. The data are from a study of blood T cell repertoires in COVID-19. Generated by immunoSEQ multiplex PCR, the TCRdb table keeps only in-frame clones and is missing some. The sample yields 110,000 to 150,000 clones, roughly four fifths seen once. This chain uses TRBV19 with TRBJ1-2; maybe TRBD1 (6 bases). The sequence was collected from an elderly woman with acute or convalescent COVID-19. Sequencing was done on a sample of peripheral blood. The CDR3 loop is CASSIWGPFLHGYTF. CDR3 nucleotides: TGTGCCAGTAGTATATGGGGGCCGTTTCTTCATGGCTACACCTTC.